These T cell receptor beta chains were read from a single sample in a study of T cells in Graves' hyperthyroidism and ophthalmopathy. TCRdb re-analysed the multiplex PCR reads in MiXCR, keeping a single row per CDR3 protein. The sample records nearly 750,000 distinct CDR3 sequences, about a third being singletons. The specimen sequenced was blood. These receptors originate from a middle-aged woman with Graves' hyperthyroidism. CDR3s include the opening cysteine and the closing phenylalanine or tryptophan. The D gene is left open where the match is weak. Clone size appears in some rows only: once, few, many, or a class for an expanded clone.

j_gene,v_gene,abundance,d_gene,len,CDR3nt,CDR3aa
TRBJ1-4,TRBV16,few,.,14,TGTGCCAGCAGCCTTGGGAGCCCGAATGAAAAACTGTTTTTT,CASSLGSPNEKLFF
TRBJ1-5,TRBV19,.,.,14,TGTGCCAGTAGTCCCCAGACAGGTTCGTGGCCCCAGCATTTT,CASSPQTGSWPQHF
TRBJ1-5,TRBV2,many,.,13,TGTGCCAGCAGTGATGAGGAGGGTCAGCCCCAGCATTTT,CASSDEEGQPQHF
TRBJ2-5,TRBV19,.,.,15,TGTGCCAGTAGCCTAGGCCCGGGAATGGGGTGGGCCCAGTACTTC,CASSLGPGMGWAQYF
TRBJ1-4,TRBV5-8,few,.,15,TGTGCCAGCAGCTCGGGTGGGGGAACTAATGAAAAACTGTTTTTT,CASSSGGGTNEKLFF
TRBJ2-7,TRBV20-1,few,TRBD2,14,TGCAGTGCGGCCGAACCGGGACTAGCTGGGGAGCAGTACTTC,CSAAEPGLAGEQYF
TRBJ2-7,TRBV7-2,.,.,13,TGTGCCAGCAGCCGGACAGCTACGGTGGAGCAGTACTTC,CASSRTATVEQYF
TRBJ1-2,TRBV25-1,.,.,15,TGTGCCAGCAGTGAATATCGGGATGGGGAACGTGGCTACACCTTC,CASSEYRDGERGYTF
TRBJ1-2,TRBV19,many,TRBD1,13,TGTGCCAGTAAGGGGGACAGCCACTATGGCTACACCTTC,CASKGDSHYGYTF
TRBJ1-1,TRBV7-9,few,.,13,TGTGCCAGCAGCTTGGCCGGGGGATCTGAAGCTTTCTTT,CASSLAGGSEAFF
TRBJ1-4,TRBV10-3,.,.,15,TGTGCCATCAGTGAAGATGGGGCAACTAATGAAAAACTGTTTTTT,CAISEDGATNEKLFF
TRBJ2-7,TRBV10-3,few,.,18,TGTGCCATCAGTTACTCGAAAACCGGGACGCAGTCGGTTGGGGAGCAGTACTTC,CAISYSKTGTQSVGEQYF
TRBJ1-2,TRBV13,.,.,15,TGTGCCAGCAGCTTCTCCCAGGGAAGGGCGTATGGCTACACCTTC,CASSFSQGRAYGYTF
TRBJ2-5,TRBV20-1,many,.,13,TGCAGTGCTAGAGATGCGGGGAAAGAGACCCAGTACTTC,CSARDAGKETQYF
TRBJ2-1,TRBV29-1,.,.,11,TGCAGCGTTGGGCAGGGTCGGGAGCAGTTCTTC,CSVGQGREQFF
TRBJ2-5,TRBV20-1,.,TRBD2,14,TGCAGCGTTGACGACGGGGGGATCCAAGAGACCCAGTACTTC,CSVDDGGIQETQYF
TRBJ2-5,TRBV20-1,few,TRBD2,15,TGCAGTGCTATGGGGCTAGCGGGATCTTCGGAGACCCAGTACTTC,CSAMGLAGSSETQYF
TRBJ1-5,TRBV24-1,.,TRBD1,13,TGTGCCACTAACTCAGGGGGAGGTCAGCCCCAGCATTTT,CATNSGGGQPQHF
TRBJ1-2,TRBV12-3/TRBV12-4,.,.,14,TGTGCCAGCAGGATCGGTGGGACCCGCTATGGCTACACCTTC,CASRIGGTRYGYTF
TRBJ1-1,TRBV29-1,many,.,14,TGCAGTCTCCCCCCGGGCAGGATAGGAACTGAAGCTTTCTTT,CSLPPGRIGTEAFF
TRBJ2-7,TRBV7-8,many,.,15,TGTGCCAGCAGCGCCAGGGCGGACTACTCCTACGAGCAGTACTTC,CASSARADYSYEQYF
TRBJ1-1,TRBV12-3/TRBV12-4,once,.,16,TGTGCCAGCAGTTTGGGGGGGGGCGCGGAATACACTGAAGCTTTCTTT,CASSLGGGAEYTEAFF
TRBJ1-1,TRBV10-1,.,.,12,TGCGCCAGCCCTGAGGGGTACGCTGAAGCTTTCTTT,CASPEGYAEAFF
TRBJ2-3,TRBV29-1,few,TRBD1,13,TGCAGCGTAAACAGGGGGCACGCAGATACGCAGTATTTT,CSVNRGHADTQYF
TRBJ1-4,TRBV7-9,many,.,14,TGTGCCAGCAGCACACCGGGCCCCAATGAAAAACTGTTTTTT,CASSTPGPNEKLFF
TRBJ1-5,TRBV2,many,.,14,TGTGCCAGCAGTGAACAGGTTAGCAATCAGCCCCAGCATTTT,CASSEQVSNQPQHF
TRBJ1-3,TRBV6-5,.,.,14,TGTGCCATCAGAACAGGGAGGGGCGGAAACACCATATATTTT,CAIRTGRGGNTIYF
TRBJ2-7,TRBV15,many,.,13,TGTGCCACCAGCGGAGACAAGTCCTACGAGCAGTACTTC,CATSGDKSYEQYF
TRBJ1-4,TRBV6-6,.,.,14,TGTGCCAGCAGTTACACACAGGGCTCTGAAAAACTGTTTTTT,CASSYTQGSEKLFF
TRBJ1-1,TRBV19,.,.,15,TGTGCCAGTATCCGGACAGTAGGGGCAAACACTGAAGCTTTCTTT,CASIRTVGANTEAFF
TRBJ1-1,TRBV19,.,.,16,TGTGCCAGTAGTATTCGTCTAGCGGGACCCTACAATGAAGCTTTCTTT,CASSIRLAGPYNEAFF
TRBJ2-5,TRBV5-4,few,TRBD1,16,TGTGCCAGCAGCGGAACAGGGGCGATTTACCAAGAGACCCAGTACTTC,CASSGTGAIYQETQYF
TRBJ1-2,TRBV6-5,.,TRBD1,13,TGTGCCAGCCGTGTTGGGGACAGGGATGGCTACACCTTC,CASRVGDRDGYTF
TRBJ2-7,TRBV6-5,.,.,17,TGTGCCAGCAGTTACTCGACTTGGGTCATTACTCAATACGAGCAGTACTTC,CASSYSTWVITQYEQYF
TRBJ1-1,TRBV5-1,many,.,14,TGCGCCAGCAGCCCAGGGGAGGTCGTAACTGAAGCTTTCTTT,CASSPGEVVTEAFF
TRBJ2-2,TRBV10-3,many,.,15,TGTGCCATCAGAGGGGTCTCCGGGAAGGCCGGGGAGCTGTTTTTT,CAIRGVSGKAGELFF
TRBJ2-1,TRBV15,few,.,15,TGTGCCACCAGCAGAGACAGGACTGGTTACAATGAGCAGTTCTTC,CATSRDRTGYNEQFF
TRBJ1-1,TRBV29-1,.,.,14,TGCAGCACTTCGTCCGACAGATTGAACACTGAAGCTTTCTTT,CSTSSDRLNTEAFF
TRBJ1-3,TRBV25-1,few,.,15,TGTGCACGGACGGGATTAGGCGTCTTTGGAAACACCATATATTTT,CARTGLGVFGNTIYF
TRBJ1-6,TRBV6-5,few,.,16,TGTGCCAGCAGTTACTCGGGAGGGGGCTATAATTCACCCCTCCACTTT,CASSYSGGGYNSPLHF
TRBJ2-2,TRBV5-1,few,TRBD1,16,TGCGCCAGCAGCTCCTCAAGGACAGGGGATGCCGGGGAGCTGTTTTTT,CASSSSRTGDAGELFF
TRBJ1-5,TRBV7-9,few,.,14,TGTGCCAGCAGCAGATCCGGGGGGCGGCAGCCCCAGCATTTT,CASSRSGGRQPQHF
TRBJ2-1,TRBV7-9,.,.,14,TGTGCCAGCAGCTTGGCGGACAGTACCTATGAGCAGTTCTTC,CASSLADSTYEQFF
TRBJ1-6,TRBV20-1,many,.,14,TGCAGTGCTAGAGGGTGGCGGAAAGATTCACCCCTCCACTTT,CSARGWRKDSPLHF
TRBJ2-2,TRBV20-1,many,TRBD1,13,TGCAGTGCTCCAGACAGGGTGACCGGGGAGCTGTTTTTT,CSAPDRVTGELFF
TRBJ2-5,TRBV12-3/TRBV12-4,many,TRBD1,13,TGTGCCAGCAGCCACAGGGGGCGGGAGACCCAGTACTTC,CASSHRGRETQYF
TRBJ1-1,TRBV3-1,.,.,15,TGTGCCAGCAGCCAAGAGGCAGGGATGAACACTGAAGCTTTCTTT,CASSQEAGMNTEAFF
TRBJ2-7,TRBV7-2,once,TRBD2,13,TGTGCCAGCAGCTTTGCGTCTAGCGGGGGGGCGTACTTC,CASSFASSGGAYF
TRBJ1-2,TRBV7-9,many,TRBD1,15,TGTGCCAGCAGCTTTAGGGACAGGGCTGCGTATGGCTACACCTTC,CASSFRDRAAYGYTF
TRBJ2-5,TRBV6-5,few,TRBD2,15,TGTGCCAGCAGGGTCCCAGCGGGGGACAAAGAGACCCAGTACTTC,CASRVPAGDKETQYF
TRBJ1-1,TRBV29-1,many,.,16,TGCAGCGTTGGAGGGGGGGTAGGTAATGGTAACACTGAAGCTTTCTTT,CSVGGGVGNGNTEAFF
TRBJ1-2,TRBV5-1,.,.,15,TGCGCCAGCAGCTTGGAGGCCTCCTATAGCTATGGCTACACCTTC,CASSLEASYSYGYTF
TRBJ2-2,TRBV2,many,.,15,TGTGCCAGCAGTAACGGCCAGTCGAGCACCGGGGAGCTGTTTTTT,CASSNGQSSTGELFF
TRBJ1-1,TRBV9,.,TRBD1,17,TGTGCCAGCAGCGTAGGGGTCCGGGACAGGGGATACACTGAAGCTTTCTTT,CASSVGVRDRGYTEAFF